A selection of T cell receptor beta chains follows, all from one sample in a study of metastatic and nonmetastatic thyroid tumors. TCRdb re-clonotyped the PCR reads via MiXCR. This table has over 30,000 clones, roughly 33% appearing once. The source material was tumor tissue. The origin of the receptors is a female donor with papillary thyroid cancer or a benign thyroid nodule (not recorded which). Some clones in this sample may be carry-over from other donors' samples. Each CDR3 is given with its conserved first and last residue. Each record gives: clone size, D gene, V gene, CDR3 length, J gene, CDR3 protein, CDR3 DNA. The D gene is left open where the match is weak. The size of a clone is reported for some rows only, either as once, few or many, or as a class for expanded clones.

abundance: few
d_gene: -
v_gene: TRBV20-1
len: 13
j_gene: TRBJ2-1
CDR3aa: CSASGGVYNEQFF
CDR3nt: TGCAGTGCTAGCGGAGGGGTATACAATGAGCAGTTCTTC

abundance: few
d_gene: -
v_gene: TRBV7-2
len: 17
j_gene: TRBJ2-3
CDR3aa: CASSLAPPGGGTDTQYF
CDR3nt: TGTGCCAGCAGCTTAGCTCCCCCCGGGGGAGGCACAGATACGCAGTATTTT

abundance: once
d_gene: -
v_gene: TRBV11-3
len: 11
j_gene: TRBJ2-7
CDR3aa: CASSSNNEQYF
CDR3nt: TGTGCCAGCAGCTCAAACAACGAGCAGTACTTC

abundance: once
d_gene: TRBD2
v_gene: TRBV7-2
len: 14
j_gene: TRBJ2-1
CDR3aa: CASSRSGRGNEQFF
CDR3nt: TGTGCCAGCAGTCGTAGCGGGAGAGGCAATGAGCAGTTCTTC

abundance: -
d_gene: TRBD2
v_gene: TRBV20-1
len: 16
j_gene: TRBJ2-1
CDR3aa: CSARDQRGVGSNEQFF
CDR3nt: TGCAGTGCTAGAGATCAGCGGGGCGTGGGGAGCAATGAGCAGTTCTTC

abundance: -
d_gene: TRBD2
v_gene: TRBV19
len: 13
j_gene: TRBJ2-5
CDR3aa: CASRWAGEETQYF
CDR3nt: TGTGCCAGTCGGTGGGCGGGAGAAGAGACCCAGTACTTC

abundance: many
d_gene: -
v_gene: TRBV2
len: 12
j_gene: TRBJ2-1
CDR3aa: CASSTGEDEQFF
CDR3nt: TGTGCCAGCAGCACAGGGGAGGATGAGCAGTTCTTC

abundance: few
d_gene: -
v_gene: TRBV12-3/TRBV12-4
len: 11
j_gene: TRBJ1-5
CDR3aa: CASSLRRSQHF
CDR3nt: TGTGCCAGCAGTTTAAGGCGGTCCCAGCATTTT

abundance: few
d_gene: TRBD2
v_gene: TRBV11-1
len: 15
j_gene: TRBJ2-7
CDR3aa: CASSSVTSGNYEQYF
CDR3nt: TGTGCCAGCAGCTCCGTAACTAGCGGTAACTACGAGCAGTACTTC

abundance: few
d_gene: -
v_gene: TRBV6-1
len: 13
j_gene: TRBJ2-1
CDR3aa: CASESAPGNEQFF
CDR3nt: TGTGCCAGCGAGAGCGCCCCGGGGAATGAGCAGTTCTTC

abundance: -
d_gene: TRBD1
v_gene: TRBV20-1
len: 13
j_gene: TRBJ2-7
CDR3aa: CSATGQGIHEQYF
CDR3nt: TGCAGTGCTACGGGACAGGGGATCCACGAGCAGTACTTC

abundance: -
d_gene: -
v_gene: TRBV12-3/TRBV12-4
len: 14
j_gene: TRBJ2-3
CDR3aa: CASSPVGGGDTQYF
CDR3nt: TGTGCCAGCAGCCCCGTGGGAGGGGGAGATACGCAGTATTTT

abundance: -
d_gene: -
v_gene: TRBV6-5
len: 14
j_gene: TRBJ2-3
CDR3aa: CASSYSKPQDTQYF
CDR3nt: TGTGCCAGCAGTTACTCGAAGCCACAAGATACGCAGTATTTT

abundance: -
d_gene: -
v_gene: TRBV5-1
len: 14
j_gene: TRBJ2-7
CDR3aa: CASSSLQDYYEQYF
CDR3nt: TGCGCCAGCAGTAGCTTACAGGACTACTACGAGCAGTACTTC

abundance: -
d_gene: -
v_gene: TRBV11-3
len: 15
j_gene: TRBJ2-3
CDR3aa: CASSPLGGGTDTQYF
CDR3nt: TGTGCCAGCAGCCCCCTGGGTGGGGGCACAGATACGCAGTATTTT

abundance: many
d_gene: TRBD2
v_gene: TRBV27
len: 16
j_gene: TRBJ2-7
CDR3aa: CASRKIGERDAYEQYF
CDR3nt: TGTGCCAGCAGGAAAATCGGCGAGCGGGACGCCTACGAGCAGTACTTC

abundance: -
d_gene: -
v_gene: TRBV19
len: 12
j_gene: TRBJ1-6
CDR3aa: CASSIPQSPLHF
CDR3nt: TGTGCCAGTAGTATACCCCAGTCACCCCTCCACTTT

abundance: few
d_gene: -
v_gene: TRBV12-3/TRBV12-4
len: 14
j_gene: TRBJ2-7
CDR3aa: CASSPTGNRYEQYF
CDR3nt: TGTGCCAGCAGCCCCACAGGGAACCGCTACGAGCAGTACTTC

abundance: -
d_gene: -
v_gene: TRBV6-2/TRBV6-3
len: 16
j_gene: TRBJ2-1
CDR3aa: CASTTGEAYSYNEQFF
CDR3nt: TGTGCCAGCACAACCGGAGAGGCGTACTCCTACAATGAGCAGTTCTTC

abundance: -
d_gene: -
v_gene: TRBV4-2
len: 15
j_gene: TRBJ2-7
CDR3aa: CASSQTPALSYEQYF
CDR3nt: TGTGCCAGCAGCCAGACTCCGGCGCTCTCCTACGAGCAGTACTTC

abundance: -
d_gene: -
v_gene: TRBV10-3
len: 13
j_gene: TRBJ2-1
CDR3aa: CAIAGGAYNEQFF
CDR3nt: TGTGCCATCGCCGGGGGCGCCTACAATGAGCAGTTCTTC

abundance: -
d_gene: TRBD1
v_gene: TRBV6-5
len: 14
j_gene: TRBJ2-7
CDR3aa: CASSFRDRNYEQYF
CDR3nt: TGTGCCAGCAGTTTCCGGGACAGGAATTACGAGCAGTACTTC

abundance: few
d_gene: -
v_gene: TRBV6-5
len: 17
j_gene: TRBJ1-6
CDR3aa: CASSYSSLLSYNSPLHF
CDR3nt: TGTGCCAGCAGTTACTCGAGTTTGTTATCCTATAATTCACCCCTCCACTTT

abundance: -
d_gene: -
v_gene: TRBV19
len: 14
j_gene: TRBJ1-6
CDR3aa: CATAGRQSNSPLHF
CDR3nt: TGTGCCACCGCGGGACGGCAGTCCAATTCACCCCTCCACTTT

abundance: medium-sized
d_gene: -
v_gene: TRBV4-1
len: 16
j_gene: TRBJ2-7
CDR3aa: CASSPSLERHSYEQYF
CDR3nt: TGCGCCAGCAGCCCATCCTTGGAAAGACACTCCTACGAGCAGTACTTC

abundance: few
d_gene: TRBD1
v_gene: TRBV6-2/TRBV6-3
len: 15
j_gene: TRBJ2-7
CDR3aa: CASIQTGTGSYEQYF
CDR3nt: TGTGCCAGCATACAAACCGGGACAGGGTCTTACGAGCAGTACTTC

abundance: few
d_gene: -
v_gene: TRBV6-1
len: 13
j_gene: TRBJ1-5
CDR3aa: CASSPRAGVPQHF
CDR3nt: TGTGCCAGCAGCCCAAGGGCCGGGGTGCCCCAGCATTTT

abundance: -
d_gene: -
v_gene: TRBV9
len: 13
j_gene: TRBJ1-1
CDR3aa: CASSVGGATEAFF
CDR3nt: TGTGCCAGCAGCGTAGGGGGAGCCACTGAAGCTTTCTTT

abundance: few
d_gene: TRBD1
v_gene: TRBV2
len: 15
j_gene: TRBJ2-5
CDR3aa: CASSEAWTGQEAQYF
CDR3nt: TGTGCCAGCAGTGAAGCGTGGACAGGCCAAGAGGCCCAGTACTTC

abundance: -
d_gene: -
v_gene: TRBV5-5
len: 15
j_gene: TRBJ1-2
CDR3aa: CASSLEGGSSYGYTF
CDR3nt: TGTGCCAGCAGCTTGGAGGGAGGCTCTTCCTATGGCTACACCTTC

abundance: few
d_gene: -
v_gene: TRBV6-5
len: 13
j_gene: TRBJ1-4
CDR3aa: CASKRDGNEKLFF
CDR3nt: TGTGCCAGCAAGCGGGACGGTAATGAAAAACTGTTTTTT

abundance: -
d_gene: TRBD1
v_gene: TRBV20-1
len: 12
j_gene: TRBJ1-2
CDR3aa: CSAPRQGNGYTF
CDR3nt: TGCAGTGCCCCGCGACAGGGTAATGGCTACACCTTC

abundance: -
d_gene: -
v_gene: TRBV6-2/TRBV6-3
len: 13
j_gene: TRBJ2-7
CDR3aa: CASSWDVYNEQYF
CDR3nt: TGTGCCAGCAGTTGGGACGTGTACAACGAGCAGTACTTC